The T cell receptor beta chain described here comes from a study of beta chain features in type 1 diabetes. For the study at large: When patients were set against healthy donors, age, gender and cell yields were similar. Study-wide findings and caveats: The study left unresolved whether HLA type influences TCRB rearrangement.

The authors reverse transcribed all of the isolated RNA, so sequencing captured expressed TCRB transcripts. Sequencing used immunoSEQ multiplex PCR; TCRdb keeps in-frame clones, though not all of them. This table has approximately 330,000 clones, approximately 9.9% appearing once. This clone was counted a few times. Antigen: not known. Researchers reported sorting CD4+ naive, central memory, regulatory and stem cell-like memory cells via CD45RO/CCR7/CD25/CD127/CD95/CD27. After removal of 1 base from V and 4 bases from J, the junction contained 2 bases not matched to a gene. This CDR3 has 15 amino acids. Germline V gene data show CDR1 as SGHNT and CDR2 as YYREEE (reference sequence).

The sequenced sample consisted of naive CD4+ T cells from blood. This chain uses TRBV5-4 with TRBJ2-1, with TRBD2 matching 10 bases. The origin of this receptor is a woman aged 25-40 years in good health. The CDR3 protein is CASSLTSGDYNEQFF. The CDR3 nucleotides are TGTGCCAGCAGCTTGACTAGCGGGGATTACAATGAGCAGTTCTTC.